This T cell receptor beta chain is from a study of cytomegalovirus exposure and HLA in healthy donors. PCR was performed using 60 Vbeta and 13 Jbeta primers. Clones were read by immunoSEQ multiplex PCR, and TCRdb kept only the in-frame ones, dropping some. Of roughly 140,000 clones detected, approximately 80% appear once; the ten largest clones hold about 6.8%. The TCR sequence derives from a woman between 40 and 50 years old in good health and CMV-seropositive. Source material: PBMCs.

Here the CDR3 reads CASSLDRYYGYTF. The CDR3 DNA is TGTGCCAGCAGCCTGGACAGATACTATGGCTACACCTTC. The chain is built from TRBV11-3 and TRBJ1-2, with D maybe TRBD1 (6 bases). This CDR3 contains 13 residues. Trimming removed 5 bases at V and 3 bases at J, with 10 bases between. Germline CDR1 and CDR2: SGHNT and YENEEA.